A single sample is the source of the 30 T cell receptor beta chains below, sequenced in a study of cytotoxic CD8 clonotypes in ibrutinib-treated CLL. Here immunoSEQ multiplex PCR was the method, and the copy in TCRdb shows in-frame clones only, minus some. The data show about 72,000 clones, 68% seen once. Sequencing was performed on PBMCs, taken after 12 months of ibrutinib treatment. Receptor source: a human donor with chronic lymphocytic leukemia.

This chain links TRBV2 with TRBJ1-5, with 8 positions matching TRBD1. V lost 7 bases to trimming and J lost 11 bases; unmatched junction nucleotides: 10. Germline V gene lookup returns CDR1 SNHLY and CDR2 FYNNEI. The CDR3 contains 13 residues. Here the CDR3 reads CASKGQGGGTQHF. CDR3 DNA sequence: TGTGCCAGCAAAGGACAGGGAGGTGGGACCCAGCATTTT.

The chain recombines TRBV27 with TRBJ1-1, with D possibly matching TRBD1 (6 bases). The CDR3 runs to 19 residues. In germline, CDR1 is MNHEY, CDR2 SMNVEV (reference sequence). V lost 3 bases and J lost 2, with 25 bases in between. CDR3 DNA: TGTGCCAGCAGTTTTGTTTTTAGGGGGGCGTCGATTGTAAACACTGAAGCTTTCTTT. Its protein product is CASSFVFRGASIVNTEAFF.

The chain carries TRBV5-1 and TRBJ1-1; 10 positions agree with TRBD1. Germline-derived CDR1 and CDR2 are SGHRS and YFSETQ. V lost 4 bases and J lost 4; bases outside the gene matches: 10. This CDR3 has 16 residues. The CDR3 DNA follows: TGCGCCAGCAGCGTAGGATTGACAGGGGGCGGCACTGAAGCTTTCTTT. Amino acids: CASSVGLTGGGTEAFF.

CDR3 loop: CAISESLGTGGGNQPQHF. The CDR3 region has the DNA TGTGCCATCAGTGAGTCGTTAGGGACAGGGGGCGGGAATCAGCCCCAGCATTTT. The V gene is TRBV10-3, the J gene TRBJ1-5; 12 positions agree with TRBD1. V trimming: 0 bases; J trimming: 4 bases; junction bases outside the gene matches: 7. The CDR3 has 18 amino acids. Germline V gene data show CDR1 as ENHRY and CDR2 as SYGVKD.

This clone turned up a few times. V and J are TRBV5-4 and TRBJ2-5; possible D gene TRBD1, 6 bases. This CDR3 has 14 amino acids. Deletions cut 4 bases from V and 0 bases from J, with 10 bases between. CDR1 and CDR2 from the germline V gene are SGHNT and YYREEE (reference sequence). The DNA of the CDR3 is TGTGCCAGCAGCCCCGGGACAAACCAAGAGACCCAGTACTTC. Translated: CASSPGTNQETQYF.

The CDR3 DNA is TGCGCCAGCAGCTTGGGACAACCTATGAACACTGAAGCTTTCTTT. Amino acid sequence: CASSLGQPMNTEAFF. The rearrangement links TRBV5-1 to TRBJ1-1, with D hard to call. This CDR3 region has 15 residues. Looked up from germline, CDR1 is SGHRS and CDR2 is YFSETQ. V was shortened by 0 bases and J by 0 bases, with 9 bases between the two germline ends.

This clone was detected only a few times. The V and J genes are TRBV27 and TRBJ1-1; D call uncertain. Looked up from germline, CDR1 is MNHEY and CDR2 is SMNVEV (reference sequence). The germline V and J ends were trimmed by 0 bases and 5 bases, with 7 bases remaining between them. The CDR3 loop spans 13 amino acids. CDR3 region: CASSLSWRTEAFF. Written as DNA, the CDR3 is TGTGCCAGCAGTTTATCGTGGCGTACTGAAGCTTTCTTT.

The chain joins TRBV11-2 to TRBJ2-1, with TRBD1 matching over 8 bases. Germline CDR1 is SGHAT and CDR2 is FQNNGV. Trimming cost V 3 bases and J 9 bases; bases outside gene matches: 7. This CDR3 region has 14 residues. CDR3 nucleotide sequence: TGTGCCAGCAGCTTCCGGGACAGGTTGAGTGAGCAGTTCTTC. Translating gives CASSFRDRLSEQFF. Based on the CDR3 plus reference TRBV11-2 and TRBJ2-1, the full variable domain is EAGVAQSPRYKIIEKRQSVAFWCNPISGHATLYWYQQILGQGPKLLIQFQNNGVVDDSQLPKDRFSAERLKGVDSTLKIQPAKLEDSAVYLCASSFRDRLSEQFFGPGTRLTVL.

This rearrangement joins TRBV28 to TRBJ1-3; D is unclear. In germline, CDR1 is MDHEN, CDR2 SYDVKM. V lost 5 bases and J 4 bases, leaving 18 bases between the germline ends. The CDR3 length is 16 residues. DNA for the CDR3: TGTGCCAGCAGTCGGGATGGGTTTACGTCGGGAAACACCATATATTTT. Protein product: CASSRDGFTSGNTIYF. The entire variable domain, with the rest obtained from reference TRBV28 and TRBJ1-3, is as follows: DVKVTQSSRYLVKRTGEKVFLECVQDMDHENMFWYRQDPGLGLRLIYFSYDVKMKEKGDIPEGYSVSREKKERFSLILESASTNQTSMYLCASSRDGFTSGNTIYFGEGSWLTVV.

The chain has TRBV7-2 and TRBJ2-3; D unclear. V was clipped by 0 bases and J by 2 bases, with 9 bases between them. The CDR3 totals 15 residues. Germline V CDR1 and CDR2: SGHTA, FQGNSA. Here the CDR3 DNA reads TGTGCCAGCAGCTTAGCCTCGAGGAACACAGATACGCAGTATTTT. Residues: CASSLASRNTDTQYF.

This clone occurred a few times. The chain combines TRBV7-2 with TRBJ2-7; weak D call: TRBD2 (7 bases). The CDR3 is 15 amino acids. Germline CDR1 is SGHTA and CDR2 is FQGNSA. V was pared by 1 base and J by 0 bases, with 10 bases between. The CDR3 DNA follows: TGTGCCAGCAGCTTAGAGGGGGGGCCCTCCTACGAGCAGTACTTC. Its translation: CASSLEGGPSYEQYF.

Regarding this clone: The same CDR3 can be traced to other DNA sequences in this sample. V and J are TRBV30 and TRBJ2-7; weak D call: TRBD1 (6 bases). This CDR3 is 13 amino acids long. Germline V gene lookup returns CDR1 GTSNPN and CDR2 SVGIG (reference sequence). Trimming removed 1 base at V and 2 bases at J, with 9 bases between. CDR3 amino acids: CAWSDQGPYEQYF. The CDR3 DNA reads TGTGCCTGGAGTGACCAGGGGCCCTACGAGCAGTACTTC.

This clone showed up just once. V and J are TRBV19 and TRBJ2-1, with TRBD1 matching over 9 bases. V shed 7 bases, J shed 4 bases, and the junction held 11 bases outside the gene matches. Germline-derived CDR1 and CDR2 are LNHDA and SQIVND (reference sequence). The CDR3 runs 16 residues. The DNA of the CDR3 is TGTGCCAGTACCCCAAACAGGGGGCATGGGTACAATGAGCAGTTCTTC. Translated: CASTPNRGHGYNEQFF.

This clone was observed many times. As DNA, the CDR3 is TGTGCTAGTGGTTTGAGTGGGGCCAACGTCCTGACTTTC. It is translated as CASGLSGANVLTF. This chain joins TRBV12-5 and TRBJ2-6; D unclear. Trimming removed 2 bases at V and 3 bases at J, with 2 bases between. Germline V gene data show CDR1 as LGHNT and CDR2 as FRNRAP. The CDR3 spans 13 residues. The full variable domain, with the rest looked up from reference TRBV12-5 and TRBJ2-6, is DARVTQTPRHKVTEMGQEVTMRCQPILGHNTVFWYRQTMMQGLELLAYFRNRAPLDDSGMPKDRFSAEMPDATLATLKIQPSEPRDSAVYFCASGLSGANVLTFGAGSRLTVL.

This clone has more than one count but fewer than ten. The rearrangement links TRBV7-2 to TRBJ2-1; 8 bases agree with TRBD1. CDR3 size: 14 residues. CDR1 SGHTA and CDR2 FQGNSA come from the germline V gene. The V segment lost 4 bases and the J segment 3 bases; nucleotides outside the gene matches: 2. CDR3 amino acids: CASSSGGYYNEQFF. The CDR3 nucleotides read TGTGCCAGCAGCTCAGGGGGCTACTACAATGAGCAGTTCTTC.

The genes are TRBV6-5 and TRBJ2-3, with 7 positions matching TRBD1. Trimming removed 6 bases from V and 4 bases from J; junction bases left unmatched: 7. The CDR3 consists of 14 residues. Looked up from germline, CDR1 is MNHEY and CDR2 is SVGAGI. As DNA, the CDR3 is TGTGCCAGCAGGCCCGGGACAGTGGCAGATACGCAGTATTTT. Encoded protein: CASRPGTVADTQYF.

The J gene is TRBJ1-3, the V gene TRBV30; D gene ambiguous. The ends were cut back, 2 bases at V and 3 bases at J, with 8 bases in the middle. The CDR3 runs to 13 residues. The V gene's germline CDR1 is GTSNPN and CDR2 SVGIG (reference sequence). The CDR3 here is CAWSRTYGNTIYF. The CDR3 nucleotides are TGTGCCTGGAGTCGGACTTATGGAAACACCATATATTTT.

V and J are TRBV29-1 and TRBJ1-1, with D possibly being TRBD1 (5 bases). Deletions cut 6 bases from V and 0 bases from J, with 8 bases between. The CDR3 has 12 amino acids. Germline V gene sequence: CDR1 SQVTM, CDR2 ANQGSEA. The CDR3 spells CSVGHLNTEAFF. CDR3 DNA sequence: TGCAGCGTCGGACATCTGAACACTGAAGCTTTCTTT.

CDR3 sequence reads: CASGLSPGTASGYTF. For the CDR3, the DNA is TGTGCTAGTGGTTTGTCACCCGGGACCGCGAGTGGCTACACCTTC. The rearrangement uses TRBV12-5 and TRBJ1-2, with TRBD1 as a possible D gene (5 bases). Germline loops: CDR1 LGHNT, CDR2 FRNRAP. The CDR3 has 15 residues. The V end lost 2 bases, the J end lost 7 bases, and 17 bases lay between the germline ends. The whole variable domain, remainder taken from reference TRBV12-5 and TRBJ1-2, is DARVTQTPRHKVTEMGQEVTMRCQPILGHNTVFWYRQTMMQGLELLAYFRNRAPLDDSGMPKDRFSAEMPDATLATLKIQPSEPRDSAVYFCASGLSPGTASGYTFGSGTRLTVV.

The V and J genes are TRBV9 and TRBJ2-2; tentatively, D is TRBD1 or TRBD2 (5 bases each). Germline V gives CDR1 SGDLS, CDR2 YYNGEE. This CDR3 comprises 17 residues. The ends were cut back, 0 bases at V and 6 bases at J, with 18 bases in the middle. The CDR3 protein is CASSVEGRALVSGELFF. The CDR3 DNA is TGTGCCAGCAGCGTAGAGGGACGGGCGCTAGTATCCGGGGAGCTGTTTTTT.

The CDR3 here is CAISPGQNTGELFF. The CDR3 bases are TGTGCCATCAGCCCCGGACAGAACACCGGGGAGCTGTTTTTT. The chain employs TRBV10-3 and TRBJ2-2, with D possibly TRBD1 on 5 matching bases. Germline loops: CDR1 ENHRY, CDR2 SYGVKD. Trimming took 6 bases from V and 1 from J, leaving 9 bases between them. This CDR3 has 14 residues.

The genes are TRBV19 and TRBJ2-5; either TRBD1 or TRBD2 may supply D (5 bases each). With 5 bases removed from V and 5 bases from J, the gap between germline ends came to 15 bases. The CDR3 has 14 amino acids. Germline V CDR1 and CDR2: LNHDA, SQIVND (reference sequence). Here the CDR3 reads CASSPSMGVETQYF. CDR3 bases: TGTGCCAGTAGTCCCTCGATGGGGGTCGAGACCCAGTACTTC.

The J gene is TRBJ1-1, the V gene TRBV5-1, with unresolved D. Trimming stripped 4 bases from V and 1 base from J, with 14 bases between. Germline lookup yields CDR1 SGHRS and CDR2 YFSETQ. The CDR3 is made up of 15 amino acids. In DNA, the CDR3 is TGCGCCAGCAGCCTTCAAATGACGGAGAACACTGAAGCTTTCTTT. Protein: CASSLQMTENTEAFF.

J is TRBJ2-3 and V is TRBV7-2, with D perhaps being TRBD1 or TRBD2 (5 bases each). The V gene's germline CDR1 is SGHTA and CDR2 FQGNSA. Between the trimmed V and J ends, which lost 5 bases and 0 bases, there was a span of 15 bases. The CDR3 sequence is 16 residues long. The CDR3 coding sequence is TGTGCCAGCAGCGGAGGTGGGACGCCTAGCACAGATACGCAGTATTTT. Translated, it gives CASSGGGTPSTDTQYF.

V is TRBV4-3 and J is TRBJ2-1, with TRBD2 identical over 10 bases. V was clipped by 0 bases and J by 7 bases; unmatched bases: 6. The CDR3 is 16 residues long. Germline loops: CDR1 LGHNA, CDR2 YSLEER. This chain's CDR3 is CASSQDRLAGVNEQFF. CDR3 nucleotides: TGCGCCAGCAGCCAAGATCGGCTAGCGGGGGTGAATGAGCAGTTCTTC.

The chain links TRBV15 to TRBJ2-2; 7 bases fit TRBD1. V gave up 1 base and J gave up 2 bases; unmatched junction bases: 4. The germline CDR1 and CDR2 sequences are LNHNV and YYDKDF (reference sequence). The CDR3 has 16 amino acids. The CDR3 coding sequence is TGTGCCACCAGCAGAGGACAGGGCAGAAACACCGGGGAGCTGTTTTTT. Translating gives CATSRGQGRNTGELFF.

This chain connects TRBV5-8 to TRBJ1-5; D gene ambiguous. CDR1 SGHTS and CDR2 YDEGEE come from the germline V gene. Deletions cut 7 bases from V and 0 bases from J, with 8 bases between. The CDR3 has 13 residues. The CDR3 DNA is TGTGCCAGCCGCCAGGATAGCAATCAGCCCCAGCATTTT. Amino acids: CASRQDSNQPQHF.

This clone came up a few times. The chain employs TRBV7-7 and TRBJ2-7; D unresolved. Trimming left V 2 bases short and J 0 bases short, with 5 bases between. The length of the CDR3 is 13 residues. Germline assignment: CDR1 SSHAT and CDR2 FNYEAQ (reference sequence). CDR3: CASSLRRSYEQYF. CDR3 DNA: TGTGCCAGCAGCTTACGACGCTCCTACGAGCAGTACTTC. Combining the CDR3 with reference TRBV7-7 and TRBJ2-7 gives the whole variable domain GAGVSQSPRYKVTKRGQDVTLRCDPISSHATLYWYQQALGQGPEFLTYFNYEAQPDKSGLPSDRFSAERPEGSISTLTIQRTEQRDSAMYRCASSLRRSYEQYFGPGTRLTVT.

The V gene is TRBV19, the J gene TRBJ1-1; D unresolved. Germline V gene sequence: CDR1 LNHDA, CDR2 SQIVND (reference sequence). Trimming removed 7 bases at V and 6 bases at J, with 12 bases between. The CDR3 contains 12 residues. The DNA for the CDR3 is TGTGCCAGTACTCTGGGTTTCGCTGAAGCTTTCTTT. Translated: CASTLGFAEAFF.

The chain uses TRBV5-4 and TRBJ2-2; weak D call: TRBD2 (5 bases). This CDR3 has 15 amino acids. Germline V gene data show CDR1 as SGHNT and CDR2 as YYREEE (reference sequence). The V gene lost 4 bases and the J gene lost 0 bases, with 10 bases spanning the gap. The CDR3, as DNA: TGTGCCAGCAGCCTGGAGCGGACGAACACCGGGGAGCTGTTTTTT. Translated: CASSLERTNTGELFF.